This is a list of T cell receptor beta chains from one sample in a study of blood T cell repertoires in COVID-19. The protocol was immunoSEQ multiplex PCR, while the TCRdb copy is restricted to in-frame clones and leaves out a portion. Of about 180,000 clones in the sample, 84% are singletons; the top ten hold approximately 14%. Sequencing was done on a sample of peripheral blood. These TCRs come from a man aged 18 to 29 with active or convalescent COVID-19. CDR3s include the opening cysteine and the closing phenylalanine or tryptophan. Each record gives: clone size, D gene, J gene, V gene, CDR3 protein, CDR3 DNA. D genes are given only for firm matches. Only part of the rows carry a size: once, few, many, or a class if the clone is expanded.

once,TRBD1,TRBJ1-3,TRBV2,CASSEARTGGNTIYF,TGTGCCAGCAGTGAAGCTAGGACAGGTGGAAACACCATATATTTT
once,TRBD1,TRBJ1-1,TRBV6-2/TRBV6-3,CASSYSGTANTEAFF,TGTGCCAGCAGTTACTCGGGGACAGCGAACACTGAAGCTTTCTTT
NA,NA,TRBJ2-7,TRBV19,CASSKNRAGYEQYF,TGTGCCAGTAGTAAAAACAGGGCTGGGTACGAGCAGTACTTC
NA,NA,TRBJ1-2,TRBV7-6,CASSSGRGAVGYTF,TGTGCCAGCAGCTCCGGGCGGGGGGCGGTTGGCTACACCTTC
NA,TRBD2,TRBJ2-3,TRBV7-2,CASSLGGGRSTDTQYF,TGTGCCAGCAGCTTAGGAGGCGGGAGATCCACAGATACGCAGTATTTT
once,TRBD1,TRBJ1-6,TRBV6-6,CASRRDRENSPLHF,TGTGCCAGCAGGCGCGACAGGGAGAATTCACCCCTCCACTTT
NA,NA,TRBJ2-5,TRBV7-9,CASSFGQGIAETQYF,TGTGCCAGCAGCTTCGGGCAGGGGATAGCAGAGACCCAGTACTTC
NA,NA,TRBJ2-5,TRBV20-1,CSARDSHTPHF,TGCAGTGCTAGAGATTCCCACACCCCGCACTTC
medium-sized,NA,TRBJ2-7,TRBV2,CASSDLDTSYEQYF,TGTGCCAGCAGTGACTTGGACACATCCTACGAGCAGTACTTC
NA,TRBD1,TRBJ1-2,TRBV5-1,CASSFPGTGGDGYTF,TGCGCCAGCAGCTTCCCCGGGACAGGGGGCGATGGCTACACCTTC
NA,TRBD2,TRBJ2-1,TRBV15,CATSRSSGRDEQFF,TGTGCCACCAGCAGGAGTAGCGGGAGGGATGAGCAGTTCTTC
NA,NA,TRBJ1-1,TRBV28,CASSPLGREGTEAFF,TGTGCCAGCAGTCCCCTAGGCAGGGAGGGTACTGAAGCTTTCTTT
NA,NA,TRBJ2-1,TRBV6-5,CASTEGVEQFF,TGTGCCAGCACCGAGGGGGTCGAGCAGTTCTTC
NA,TRBD1,TRBJ1-1,TRBV5-1,CASSLWGQGNTEAFF,TGCGCCAGCAGCTTGTGGGGACAGGGGAACACTGAAGCTTTCTTT
NA,NA,TRBJ2-4,TRBV5-5,CASSLRDTDRKNIQYF,TGTGCCAGCAGCTTGAGGGACACCGACCGCAAAAACATTCAGTACTTC
once,TRBD2,TRBJ2-7,TRBV6-2/TRBV6-3,CASSSSLAGGPHEQYF,TGTGCCAGCAGTTCCTCTCTAGCGGGAGGGCCCCACGAGCAGTACTTC